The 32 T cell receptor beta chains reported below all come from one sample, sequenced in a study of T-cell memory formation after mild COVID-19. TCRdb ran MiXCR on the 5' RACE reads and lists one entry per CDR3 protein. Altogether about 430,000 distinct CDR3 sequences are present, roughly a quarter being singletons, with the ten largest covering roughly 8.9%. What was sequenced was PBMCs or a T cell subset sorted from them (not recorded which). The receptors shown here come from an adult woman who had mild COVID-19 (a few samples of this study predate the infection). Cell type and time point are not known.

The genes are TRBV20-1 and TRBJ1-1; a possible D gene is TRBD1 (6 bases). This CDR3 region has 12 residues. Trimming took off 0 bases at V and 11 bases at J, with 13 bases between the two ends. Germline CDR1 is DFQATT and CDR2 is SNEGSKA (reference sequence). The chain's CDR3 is CSARDWDTTAFF. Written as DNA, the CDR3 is TGCAGTGCTAGAGACTGGGACACGACGGCTTTCTTT.

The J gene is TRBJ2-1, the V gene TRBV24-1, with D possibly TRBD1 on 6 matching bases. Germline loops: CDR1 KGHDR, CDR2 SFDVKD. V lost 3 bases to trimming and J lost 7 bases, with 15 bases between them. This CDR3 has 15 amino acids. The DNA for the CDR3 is TGTGCCACCAGTGATCTATCCAGGGGTGGAAATGAGCAGTTCTTC. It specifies CATSDLSRGGNEQFF.

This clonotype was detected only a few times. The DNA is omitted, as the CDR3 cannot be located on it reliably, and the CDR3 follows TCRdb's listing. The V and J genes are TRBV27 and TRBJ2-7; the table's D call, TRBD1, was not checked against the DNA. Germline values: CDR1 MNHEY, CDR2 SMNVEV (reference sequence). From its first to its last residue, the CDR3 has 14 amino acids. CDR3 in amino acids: CASSFGPGGYEQYF.

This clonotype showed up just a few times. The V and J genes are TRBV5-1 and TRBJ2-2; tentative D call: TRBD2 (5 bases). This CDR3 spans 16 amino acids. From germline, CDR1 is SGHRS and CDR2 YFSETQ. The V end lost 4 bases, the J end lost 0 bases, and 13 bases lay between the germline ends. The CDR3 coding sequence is TGCGCCAGCAGCATCGGACTCCGCGCGAACACCGGGGAGCTGTTTTTT. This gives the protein CASSIGLRANTGELFF.

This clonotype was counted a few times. The CDR3 loop is CASSLGGTSGSYNSPLHF. The CDR3 DNA follows: TGCGCCAGCAGCTTGGGTGGGACATCCGGCTCCTATAATTCACCCCTCCACTTT. This sequence joins TRBV5-1 and TRBJ1-6, with D maybe TRBD1 (6 bases). The CDR3 is made up of 18 amino acids. Per germline, CDR1 SGHRS and CDR2 YFSETQ. Trimming pared 0 bases from V and 0 bases from J, leaving 13 bases between.

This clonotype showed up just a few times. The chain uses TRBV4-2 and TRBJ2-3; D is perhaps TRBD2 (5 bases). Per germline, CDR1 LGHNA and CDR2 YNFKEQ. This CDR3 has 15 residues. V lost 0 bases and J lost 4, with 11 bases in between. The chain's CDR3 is CASSQDLLAADTQYF. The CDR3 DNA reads TGTGCCAGCAGCCAAGATCTGCTAGCAGCAGATACGCAGTATTTT.

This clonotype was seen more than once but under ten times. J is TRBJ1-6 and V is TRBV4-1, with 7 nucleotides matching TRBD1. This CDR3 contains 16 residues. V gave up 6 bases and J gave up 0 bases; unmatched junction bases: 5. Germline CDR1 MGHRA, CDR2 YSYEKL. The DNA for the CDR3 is TGCGCCAGCAGTCAGGGGGGCCTCTCCTATAATTCACCCCTCCACTTT. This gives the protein CASSQGGLSYNSPLHF.

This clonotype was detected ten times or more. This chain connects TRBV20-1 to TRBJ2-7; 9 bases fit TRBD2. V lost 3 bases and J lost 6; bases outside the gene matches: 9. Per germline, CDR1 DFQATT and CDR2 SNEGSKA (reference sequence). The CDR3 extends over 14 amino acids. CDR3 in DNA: TGCAGTGCTAGGAATCGGCTAGCGGGAACCGAGCAGTACTTC. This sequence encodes CSARNRLAGTEQYF.

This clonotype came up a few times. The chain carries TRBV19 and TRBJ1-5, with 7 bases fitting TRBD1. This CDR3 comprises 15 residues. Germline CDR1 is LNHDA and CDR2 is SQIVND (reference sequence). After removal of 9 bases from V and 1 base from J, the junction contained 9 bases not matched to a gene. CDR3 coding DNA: TGTGCCAGCAAGTATGGGACAGCCAGCAATCAGCCCCAGCATTTT. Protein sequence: CASKYGTASNQPQHF.

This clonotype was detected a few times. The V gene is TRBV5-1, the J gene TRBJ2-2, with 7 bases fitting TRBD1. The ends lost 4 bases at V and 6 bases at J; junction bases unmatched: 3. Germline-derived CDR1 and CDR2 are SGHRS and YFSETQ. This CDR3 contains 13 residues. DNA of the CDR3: TGCGCCAGCAGCCCAGGGACAGCCGGGGAGCTGTTTTTT. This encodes CASSPGTAGELFF.

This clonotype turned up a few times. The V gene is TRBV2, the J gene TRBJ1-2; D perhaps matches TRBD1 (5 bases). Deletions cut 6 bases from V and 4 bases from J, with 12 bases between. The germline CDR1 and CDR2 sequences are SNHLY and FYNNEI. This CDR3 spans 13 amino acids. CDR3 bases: TGTGCCAGCAGGCGGGACGGAATCTATGGCTACACCTTC. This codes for CASRRDGIYGYTF.

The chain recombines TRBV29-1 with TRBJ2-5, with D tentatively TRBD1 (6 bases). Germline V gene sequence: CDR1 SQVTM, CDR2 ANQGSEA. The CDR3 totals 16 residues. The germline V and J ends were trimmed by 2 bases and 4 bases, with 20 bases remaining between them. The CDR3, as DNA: TGCAGCGTTGAACCATCCGGGACAAGTAGACGAGAGACCCAGTACTTC. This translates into CSVEPSGTSRRETQYF.

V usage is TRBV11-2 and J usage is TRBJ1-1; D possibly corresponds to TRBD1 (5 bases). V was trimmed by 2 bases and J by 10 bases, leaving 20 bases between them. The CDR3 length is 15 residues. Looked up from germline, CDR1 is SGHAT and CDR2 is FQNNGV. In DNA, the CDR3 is TGTGCCAGCAGCTTATTTGCGGGGCCCCTCGAGGGAGCTTTCTTT. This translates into CASSLFAGPLEGAFF. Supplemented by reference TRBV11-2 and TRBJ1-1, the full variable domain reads EAGVAQSPRYKIIEKRQSVAFWCNPISGHATLYWYQQILGQGPKLLIQFQNNGVVDDSQLPKDRFSAERLKGVDSTLKIQPAKLEDSAVYLCASSLFAGPLEGAFFGQGTRLTVV.

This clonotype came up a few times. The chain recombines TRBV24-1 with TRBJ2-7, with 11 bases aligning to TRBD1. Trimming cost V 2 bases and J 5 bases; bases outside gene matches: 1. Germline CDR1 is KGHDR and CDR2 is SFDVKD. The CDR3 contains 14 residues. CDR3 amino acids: CATSDSGQGDEQYF. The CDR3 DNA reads TGTGCCACCAGTGATTCGGGACAGGGGGACGAGCAGTACTTC.

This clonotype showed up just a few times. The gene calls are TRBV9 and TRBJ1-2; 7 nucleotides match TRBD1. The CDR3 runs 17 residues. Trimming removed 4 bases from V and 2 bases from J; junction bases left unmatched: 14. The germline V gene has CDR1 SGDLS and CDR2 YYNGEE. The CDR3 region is CASSPGTAYNSNYGYTF. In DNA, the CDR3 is TGTGCCAGCAGCCCAGGGACAGCCTATAATTCAAACTATGGCTACACCTTC.

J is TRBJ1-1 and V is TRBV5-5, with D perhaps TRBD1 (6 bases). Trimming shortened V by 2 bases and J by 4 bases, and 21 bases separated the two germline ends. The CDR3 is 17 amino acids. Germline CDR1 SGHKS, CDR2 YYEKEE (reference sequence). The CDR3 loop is CASSLTGTPSGGTEAFF. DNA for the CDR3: TGTGCCAGCAGCTTAACCGGGACACCCTCGGGGGGCACTGAAGCTTTCTTT. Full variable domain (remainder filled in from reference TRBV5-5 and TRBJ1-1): DAGVTQSPTHLIKTRGQQVTLRCSPISGHKSVSWYQQVLGQGPQFIFQYYEKEERGRGNFPDRFSARQFPNYSSELNVNALLLGDSALYLCASSLTGTPSGGTEAFFGQGTRLTVV.

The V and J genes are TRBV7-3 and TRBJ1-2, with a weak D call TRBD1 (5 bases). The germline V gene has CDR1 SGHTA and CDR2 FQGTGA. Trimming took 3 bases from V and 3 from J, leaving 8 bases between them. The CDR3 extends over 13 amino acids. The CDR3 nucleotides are TGTGCCAGCAGCTTTCAGGGCTACTATGGCTACACCTTC. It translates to CASSFQGYYGYTF.

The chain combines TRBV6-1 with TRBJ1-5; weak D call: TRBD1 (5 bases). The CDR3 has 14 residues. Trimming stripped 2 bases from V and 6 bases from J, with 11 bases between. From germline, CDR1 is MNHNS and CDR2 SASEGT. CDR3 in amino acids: CASSETGRGQPQHF. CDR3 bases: TGTGCCAGCAGTGAAACGGGTAGGGGTCAGCCCCAGCATTTT.

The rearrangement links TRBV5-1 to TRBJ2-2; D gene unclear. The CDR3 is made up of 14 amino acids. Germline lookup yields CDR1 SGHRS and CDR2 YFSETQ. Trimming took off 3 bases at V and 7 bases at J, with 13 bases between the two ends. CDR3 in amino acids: CASSSLPSSGELFF. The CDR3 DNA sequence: TGCGCCAGCAGCTCCCTCCCTAGTAGCGGGGAGCTGTTTTTT.

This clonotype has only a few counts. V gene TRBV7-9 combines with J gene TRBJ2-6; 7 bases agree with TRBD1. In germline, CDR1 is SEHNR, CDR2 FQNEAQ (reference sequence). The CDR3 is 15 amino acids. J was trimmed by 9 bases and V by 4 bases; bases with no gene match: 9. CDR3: CASSSGIGTVNVLTF. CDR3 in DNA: TGTGCCAGCAGCTCCGGAATTGGGACAGTCAACGTCCTGACTTTC. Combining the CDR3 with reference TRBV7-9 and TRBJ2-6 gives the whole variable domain DTGVSQNPRHKITKRGQNVTFRCDPISEHNRLYWYRQTLGQGPEFLTYFQNEAQLEKSRLLSDRFSAERPKGSFSTLEIQRTEQGDSAMYLCASSSGIGTVNVLTFGAGSRLTVL.

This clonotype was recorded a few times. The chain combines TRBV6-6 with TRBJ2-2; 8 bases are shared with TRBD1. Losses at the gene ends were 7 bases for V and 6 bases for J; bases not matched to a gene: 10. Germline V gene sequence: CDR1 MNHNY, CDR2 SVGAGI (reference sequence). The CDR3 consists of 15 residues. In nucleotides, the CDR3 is TGTGCCAGCACCGACTCCGGACAGGGCGCCGGGGAGCTGTTTTTT. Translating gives CASTDSGQGAGELFF.

The CDR3 loop is CASSFLLEHTDTQYF. CDR3 sequence (DNA): TGTGCCAGCAGCTTCCTACTAGAGCACACAGATACGCAGTATTTT. The rearrangement joins TRBV7-6 to TRBJ2-3; tentative D call: TRBD2 (5 bases). Trimming removed 3 bases from V and 2 bases from J, with 12 bases in between. In germline, CDR1 is SGHVS, CDR2 FNYEAQ. The length of the CDR3 is 15 residues.

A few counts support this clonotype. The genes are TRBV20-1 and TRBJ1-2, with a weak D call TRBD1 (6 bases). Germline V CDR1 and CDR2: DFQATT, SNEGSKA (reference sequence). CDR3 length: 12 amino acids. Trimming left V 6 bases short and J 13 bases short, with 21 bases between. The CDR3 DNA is TGCAGTGCCGGCGCAGGTTCATTAGGGGGCACCTTC. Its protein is CSAGAGSLGGTF.

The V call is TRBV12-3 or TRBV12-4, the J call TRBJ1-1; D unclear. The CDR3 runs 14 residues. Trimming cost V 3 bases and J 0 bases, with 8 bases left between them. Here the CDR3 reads CASSFQAVNTEAFF. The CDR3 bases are TGTGCCAGCAGTTTTCAGGCAGTGAACACTGAAGCTTTCTTT.

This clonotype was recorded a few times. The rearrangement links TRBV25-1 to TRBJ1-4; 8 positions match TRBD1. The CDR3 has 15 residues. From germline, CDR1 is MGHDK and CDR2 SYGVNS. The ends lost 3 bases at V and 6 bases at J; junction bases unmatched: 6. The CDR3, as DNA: TGTGCCAGCAGTGATCTCAGGGGGCAGTATGAAAAACTGTTTTTT. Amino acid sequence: CASSDLRGQYEKLFF.

The CDR3 DNA reads TGCGCCAGCAGCCAAATACCTGGGACGGTCAACACCGGGGAGCTGTTTTTT. This sequence encodes CASSQIPGTVNTGELFF. This chain connects TRBV4-3 to TRBJ2-2; D assignment may be TRBD1 or TRBD2 (5 bases each). Trimming took 2 bases from V and 2 from J, leaving 15 bases between them. Germline V lookup: CDR1 LGHNA, CDR2 YSLEER. The CDR3 is 17 amino acids.

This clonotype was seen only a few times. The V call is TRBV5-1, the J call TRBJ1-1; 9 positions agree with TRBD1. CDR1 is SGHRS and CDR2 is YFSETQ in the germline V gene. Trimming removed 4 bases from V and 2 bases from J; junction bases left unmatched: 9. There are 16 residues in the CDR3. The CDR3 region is CASSQGQGPVNTEAFF. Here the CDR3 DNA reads TGCGCCAGCAGCCAAGGACAGGGGCCGGTTAACACTGAAGCTTTCTTT.

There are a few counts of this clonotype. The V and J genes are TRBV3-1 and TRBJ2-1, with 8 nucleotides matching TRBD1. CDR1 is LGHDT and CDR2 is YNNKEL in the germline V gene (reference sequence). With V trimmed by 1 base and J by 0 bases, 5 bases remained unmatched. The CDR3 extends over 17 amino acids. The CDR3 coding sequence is TGTGCCAGCAGCCAAGCAGGGGGCCTAGCCTCCTACAATGAGCAGTTCTTC. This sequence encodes CASSQAGGLASYNEQFF.

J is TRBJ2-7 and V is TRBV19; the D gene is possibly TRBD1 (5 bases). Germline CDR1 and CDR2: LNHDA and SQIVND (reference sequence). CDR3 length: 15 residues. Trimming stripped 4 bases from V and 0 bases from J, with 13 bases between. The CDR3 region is CASSSQGFPSYEQYF. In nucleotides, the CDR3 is TGTGCCAGTAGTAGCCAGGGCTTTCCCTCCTACGAGCAGTACTTC.

As DNA, the CDR3 is TGTGCCAGCAGCCAATACAGCGTTTTCCCTAATGAGCAGTTCTTC. This gives the protein CASSQYSVFPNEQFF. The chain couples TRBV14 to TRBJ2-1; D uncertain. The CDR3 has 15 residues. Trimming pared 2 bases from V and 7 bases from J, leaving 15 bases between. Germline V gene lookup returns CDR1 SGHDN and CDR2 FVKESK.

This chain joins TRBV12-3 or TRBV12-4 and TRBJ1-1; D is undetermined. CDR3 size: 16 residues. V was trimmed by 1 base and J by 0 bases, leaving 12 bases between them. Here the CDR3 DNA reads TGTGCCAGCAGTTTAGGGGATTTTGGGCTGAACACTGAAGCTTTCTTT. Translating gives CASSLGDFGLNTEAFF.

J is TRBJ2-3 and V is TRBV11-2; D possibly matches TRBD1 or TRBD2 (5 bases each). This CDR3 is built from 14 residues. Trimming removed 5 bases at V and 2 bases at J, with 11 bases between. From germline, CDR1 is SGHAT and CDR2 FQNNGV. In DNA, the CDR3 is TGTGCCAGCAGCACAGAGGGGCTCACAGATACGCAGTATTTT. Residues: CASSTEGLTDTQYF. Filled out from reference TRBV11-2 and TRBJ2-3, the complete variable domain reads EAGVAQSPRYKIIEKRQSVAFWCNPISGHATLYWYQQILGQGPKLLIQFQNNGVVDDSQLPKDRFSAERLKGVDSTLKIQPAKLEDSAVYLCASSTEGLTDTQYFGPGTRLTVL.